This record looks at one T cell receptor (beta chain) sequence and its context. It was with 60 Vbeta and 13 Jbeta primers that the PCR ran. Some clones are missing from TCRdb's copy, which holds only in-frame ones; the method was immunoSEQ multiplex PCR. There are over 85,000 clones in the sample; approximately 71% occur only once, and 9.6% lies in the top ten. This CDR3 region has 15 residues. The germline CDR1 and CDR2 sequences are LGHNA and YSLEER. With 2 bases clipped from V and 7 bases from J, the junction kept 6 bases outside the gene matches. The data belong to a study of cytomegalovirus exposure and HLA in healthy donors.

The source material was PBMCs. The TCR comes from a male donor in good health and CMV-seropositive. This chain links TRBV4-3 with TRBJ2-2; 8 bases agree with TRBD2. In DNA form, the CDR3 reads TGCGCCAGCAGCCAACAAGCGGGAGTCCTCGGGGAGCTGTTTTTT. It translates to CASSQQAGVLGELFF.